This TCR beta chain was recorded in a study of blood T cells in healthy people across ages. For the second PCR, which ran for roughly 6 to 12 cycles, a sample-barcoded 5' primer and a J-beta primer mix were used. TCRdb used MiXCR to reprocess the 5' RACE reads, holding one entry per CDR3 protein. The repertoire consists of 980,000 or so distinct CDR3 sequences, with roughly 50% occurring once and the leading ten covering roughly 13%. Study results and caveats: It was not possible, with unsorted PBMCs, to conclusively compare naive and antigen-experienced cells.

V gave up 2 bases and J gave up 1 base, with 11 bases separating them. CDR1 is MNHEY, CDR2 SMNVEV, per germline (reference sequence). The CDR3 loop spans 15 amino acids. This clonotype showed up just a few times. Its antigen is as yet unknown. Total RNA, at least 6 micrograms per sample, was extracted from PBMCs. Material: blood. The V and J genes are TRBV27 and TRBJ1-1, with a weak D call TRBD1 (6 bases). This clonotype was sampled from a man younger than 40 in good health. The CDR3 region is CASSLRPGANTEAFF. CDR3 nucleotides: TGTGCCAGCAGTTTAAGGCCGGGGGCGAACACTGAAGCTTTCTTT.